The clone carrying this TCR beta chain was counted ten times or more. Genomic DNA template from tumor biopsies or peripheral blood, roughly 600 ng to 6,500 ng input. Some clones are missing from TCRdb's copy, which holds only in-frame ones; the method was immunoSEQ multiplex PCR. Of under 75,000 clones detected, around 74% appear once; the ten largest clones hold approximately 4.5%. This record comes from a study of T cells in tumors after PD-1 blockade. Study in general: Patients had no prior checkpoint blockade, systemic immunosuppressants, or anti-cancer therapy within 4 weeks.

V trimming: 5 bases; J trimming: 5 bases; junction bases outside the gene matches: 11. The CDR3 extends over 16 amino acids. Germline CDR1 reads KGHSH; CDR2 reads LQKENI. The clonotype was recovered from a human donor with basal cell carcinoma. The source was PBMCs, collected after anti-PD-1 treatment. This chain connects TRBV18 to TRBJ2-1; 8 nucleotides agree with TRBD1. The CDR3: CASSGDTGGVHNEQFF. The CDR3 DNA is TGTGCCAGCTCAGGCGACACAGGGGGAGTTCACAATGAGCAGTTCTTC.